A single sample gave rise to the 23 T cell receptor beta chains below, sequenced in a study of Tregs in tolerant kidney transplant recipients. Sequenced by immunoSEQ multiplex PCR; TCRdb stores in-frame clones only, minus some. This sample's table has 45,000 to 55,000 clones. The specimen comprised CD4+ T cells from blood, sampled before the transplant. These receptors all come from a human donor who received a combined kidney and bone marrow transplant.

A remark on this clone: The read gets to within 3 residues of the CDR3 end, and the germline J gene fills in the rest. V and J are TRBV20-1 and TRBJ1-5; 8 bases align to TRBD1. Looked up from germline, CDR1 is DFQATT and CDR2 is SNEGSKA (reference sequence). Trimming cost V 3 bases and J 5 bases; bases outside gene matches: 6. The CDR3 runs 14 residues. The CDR3 region is CSASPDRDDQPQHF. The part of the CDR3 DNA that was read is TGCAGTGCTAGCCCGGACAGGGATGATCAGCCC.

Note on this clone: The read gets to within 3 residues of the CDR3 end, and the germline J gene fills in the rest. The V call is TRBV5-1, the J call TRBJ2-5, with 10 positions matching TRBD2. The germline gives CDR1 SGHRS, CDR2 YFSETQ. The CDR3 has 15 residues. V gave up 1 base and J gave up 4 bases; unmatched junction bases: 4. The part of the CDR3 DNA that was read is TGCGCCAGCAGCTTGCCAATAGCGGGAGGAGAGACC. Its translation: CASSLPIAGGET. The CDR3 as a whole reads CASSLPIAGGETQYF.

As for this clone: The CDR3 end lies 3 residues beyond the end of the read and is filled in from the germline J gene. The rearrangement links TRBV11-1 to TRBJ2-5; the D is unclear. V lost 3 bases to trimming and J lost 6 bases, with 11 bases between them. This CDR3 contains 13 residues. The V gene's germline CDR1 is SGHAT and CDR2 FQDESV (reference sequence). CDR3 DNA, as far as it was read: TGTGCCAGCAGCTTGCGAGCTGGGCAGACC. Its protein product is CASSLRAGQT. The CDR3 as a whole reads CASSLRAGQTQYF.

In the case of this clone: The read gets to within 3 residues of the CDR3 end, and the germline J gene fills in the rest. The rearrangement links TRBV2 to TRBJ2-3; 12 bases are a match to TRBD2. With 10 bases clipped from V and 2 bases from J, the junction kept 4 bases outside the gene matches. The CDR3 covers 14 residues. The V gene's germline CDR1 is SNHLY and CDR2 FYNNEI. The CDR3 here is CATSSGGDTDTQYF. CDR3 bases read: TGTGCCACCTCTAGCGGGGGGGACACAGATACG.

The DNA read from the CDR3 is TGTGCCAGCAGTGAAGCCAGGTTCCTAGCCAAAAACATT. It yields the protein CASSEARFLAKNI. The complete CDR3 protein is CASSEARFLAKNIQYF. The chain is built from TRBV2 and TRBJ2-4; no clear D gene. The CDR3 end lies 3 residues beyond the end of the read and is filled in from the germline J gene. From germline, CDR1 is SNHLY and CDR2 FYNNEI. CDR3 length: 16 residues. With 0 bases removed from V and 0 bases from J, the gap between germline ends came to 9 bases.

Incomplete CDR3 DNA: TGTGCCAGCAGCGCGCGGGGGGACTCTAATTCACCC. Its translation is CASSARGDSNSP. The whole CDR3 is CASSARGDSNSPLHF. The genes are TRBV7-6 and TRBJ1-6, with D possibly matching TRBD1 (5 bases). The CDR3 end is not reached by the read, which stops 3 residues before it; the germline J gene fills it in. The germline V gene has CDR1 SGHVS and CDR2 FNYEAQ. There are 15 residues in the CDR3. Trimming cost V 5 bases and J 6 bases, with 14 bases left between them.

Concerning this clone: The observed sequence ends 3 residues before the CDR3 terminus, with the missing tail filled in from the germline J gene. The rearrangement uses TRBV20-1 and TRBJ2-1, with 12 bases matching TRBD2. The CDR3 length is 14 residues. From germline, CDR1 is DFQATT and CDR2 SNEGSKA (reference sequence). V shed 5 bases and J 8 bases; nucleotides not matched to a gene: 7. Incomplete CDR3 DNA: TGCAGTGCTTCGACTAGCGGGAGATTGCATGAG. Translating it yields CSASTSGRLHE. The CDR3 in its entirety is CSASTSGRLHEQFF.

As regards this clone: The CDR3 end is not reached by the read, which stops 3 residues before it; the germline J gene fills it in. V usage is TRBV6-2 or TRBV6-3 and J usage is TRBJ2-2; a possible D gene is TRBD2 (6 bases). The CDR3 is 15 amino acids. The V end was cut by 7 bases, the J end by 2 bases, with 14 bases between. The germline CDR1 and CDR2 sequences are MNHEY and SVGEGT. The part of the CDR3 DNA that was read is TGTGCCAGCACCCTCCTGACTAGTAACACCGGGGAG. Encoded protein: CASTLLTSNTGE. The CDR3 as a whole reads CASTLLTSNTGELFF.

Details on this clone: The read halts 3 residues ahead of the CDR3 end, with the missing end drawn from the germline J gene. V is TRBV7-8 and J is TRBJ2-2, with TRBD2 identical over 8 bases. The CDR3 covers 15 residues. Germline CDR1 reads SGHVS; CDR2 reads FQNEAQ. J gave up 7 bases and V 2 bases, and 6 bases lay outside the gene matches. The chain's CDR3 is CASSLRSREVGELFF. CDR3 DNA, as far as it was read: TGTGCCAGCAGCTTAAGGTCGCGGGAGGTCGGGGAG.

Regarding this clone: The CDR3 is cut off 3 residues early in the read; its end comes from the germline J gene. The genes are TRBV7-2 and TRBJ2-2; TRBD1 agrees at 7 bases. The CDR3 runs to 15 residues. V gave up 2 bases and J gave up 0 bases; unmatched junction bases: 0. Germline V gene sequence: CDR1 SGHTA, CDR2 FQGNSA. CDR3 DNA, as far as it was read: TGTGCCAGCAGCTTACAGGGGGCGAACACCGGGGAG. Its protein is CASSLQGANTGE. The complete CDR3 protein is CASSLQGANTGELFF.

A note on this clone: The read falls 3 residues short of the CDR3 end, and the missing part is taken from the germline J gene. The chain has TRBV5-1 and TRBJ1-6; 7 bases map to TRBD1. The CDR3 sequence is 14 residues long. Germline CDR1 is SGHRS and CDR2 is YFSETQ. With V trimmed by 6 bases and J by 5 bases, 5 bases remained unmatched. The CDR3 is CASNRQGDNSPLHF. The part of the CDR3 DNA that was read is TGCGCCAGCAACCGACAGGGAGATAATTCACCC.

The CDR3 here is CSVDAGPGGSTDTQYF. The sequenced part of the CDR3 DNA is TGCAGCGTTGACGCCGGTCCGGGGGGTAGCACAGATACG. V gene TRBV29-1 combines with J gene TRBJ2-3, with 7 bases identical to TRBD2. The CDR3 end falls 3 residues outside the read, so it is completed with the germline J gene. This CDR3 is built from 16 residues. Germline trimming cut 3 bases from V and 0 bases from J; bases unmatched to any gene: 9. The V gene's germline CDR1 is SQVTM and CDR2 ANQGSEA.

Details on this clone: The CDR3 is cut off 3 residues early in the read; its end comes from the germline J gene. The chain employs TRBV20-1 and TRBJ2-1; 7 bases agree with TRBD2. The junction had 8 bases not matched to a gene; V was cut back by 7 bases and J by 2 bases. Per germline, CDR1 DFQATT and CDR2 SNEGSKA (reference sequence). The CDR3 has 14 residues. The sequenced CDR3 bases are TGCAGTGTTCACTTAGCGGGTACCTACAATGAG. Translated, it gives CSVHLAGTYNE. The CDR3 in its entirety is CSVHLAGTYNEQFF.

Concerning this clone itself: The sequenced fragment ends 3 residues before the CDR3 boundary, so the rest is inferred from the germline J gene. The chain uses TRBV7-2 and TRBJ1-5; the D is unclear. Germline V gene sequence: CDR1 SGHTA, CDR2 FQGNSA. Trimming took 5 bases from V and 0 from J, leaving 8 bases between them. This CDR3 has 14 amino acids. The CDR3 here is CASSPFYSNQPQHF. The CDR3 bases that were read are TGTGCCAGCAGCCCTTTTTATAGCAATCAGCCC.

Turning to this clone: The observed sequence ends 3 residues before the CDR3 terminus, with the missing tail filled in from the germline J gene. This chain joins TRBV20-1 and TRBJ1-2; 11 bases agree with TRBD1. The CDR3 length is 14 residues. The germline CDR1 and CDR2 sequences are DFQATT and SNEGSKA (reference sequence). The CDR3 region is CSARPGQGALGYTF. CDR3 bases read: TGCAGTGCTAGGCCCGGACAGGGGGCGCTCGGC.

Remarks on this clone: From the germline J gene comes the end of the CDR3, since the read stops 3 residues before it. V and J are TRBV6-2 or TRBV6-3 and TRBJ1-5; TRBD1 is a possible D gene (6 bases). The CDR3 length is 13 residues. The V end lost 6 bases, the J end lost 8 bases, and 14 bases lay between the germline ends. Per the germline V gene, CDR1 is MNHEY and CDR2 is SVGEGT. Incomplete CDR3 DNA: TGTGCCAGCAGCACCATACAGGGCGAGCCC. Its protein is CASSTIQGEP. The CDR3 in its entirety is CASSTIQGEPQHF.

With respect to this clone: From the germline J gene comes the end of the CDR3, since the read stops 3 residues before it. The V and J genes are TRBV11-2 and TRBJ2-7, with D possibly matching TRBD1 (6 bases). V gave up 2 bases and J gave up 2 bases, with 10 bases separating them. The CDR3 runs 14 residues. CDR1 and CDR2 from the germline V gene are SGHAT and FQNNGV. The chain's CDR3 is CASSLWTVAYEQYF. The covered CDR3 bases are TGTGCCAGCAGCTTATGGACAGTAGCCTACGAG.

With regard to this clone: Read coverage stops 3 residues before the CDR3 terminus; the germline J gene supplies the remainder. This chain uses TRBV5-4 with TRBJ2-7; 8 bases fit TRBD2. This CDR3 contains 15 residues. Germline values: CDR1 SGHNT, CDR2 YYREEE (reference sequence). After removal of 1 base from V and 6 bases from J, the junction contained 9 bases not matched to a gene. Partial CDR3 DNA: TGTGCCAGCAGCTTGTCGGGTAGCGGGATGGTCGAG. It specifies CASSLSGSGMVE. The full CDR3 is CASSLSGSGMVEQYF.

A word on this clone: The read is 3 residues too short to cover the CDR3 end, so that end is filled in from the germline J gene. The chain has TRBV5-1 and TRBJ2-2, with a weak D call TRBD1 (7 bases). The CDR3 extends over 15 amino acids. V was pared by 4 bases and J by 5 bases, with 15 bases between. The germline V gene encodes CDR1 SGHRS and CDR2 YFSETQ. CDR3 amino acids: CASSKAGQRTGELFF. CDR3 DNA, as far as it was read: TGCGCCAGCAGCAAGGCGGGACAGAGAACCGGGGAG.

On this clone itself: The read ends 3 residues early relative to the CDR3; the germline J gene fills the gap. The chain combines TRBV19 with TRBJ1-1, with 7 positions matching TRBD1. V trimming: 2 bases; J trimming: 2 bases; junction bases outside the gene matches: 20. The CDR3 contains 20 residues. The germline V gene has CDR1 LNHDA and CDR2 SQIVND (reference sequence). CDR3 residues: CASSIRDSSLRVVTNTEAFF. The DNA read from the CDR3 is TGTGCCAGTAGTATAAGGGACAGCTCCCTTCGTGTGGTGACAAACACTGAA. Combining the CDR3 with reference TRBV19 and TRBJ1-1 gives the whole variable domain DGGITQSPKYLFRKEGQNVTLSCEQNLNHDAMYWYRQDPGQGLRLIYYSQIVNDFQKGDIAEGYSVSREKKESFPLTVTSAQKNPTAFYLCASSIRDSSLRVVTNTEAFFGQGTRLTVV.

About this clone: The read ends 3 residues early relative to the CDR3; the germline J gene fills the gap. The gene calls are TRBV19 and TRBJ1-2; 12 bases match TRBD1. The CDR3 runs to 17 residues. With V trimmed by 7 bases and J by 5 bases, 14 bases remained unmatched. Looked up from germline, CDR1 is LNHDA and CDR2 is SQIVND (reference sequence). The CDR3: CASTNSGTGGALYGYTF. The covered CDR3 bases are TGTGCCAGTACCAACTCTGGGACAGGGGGCGCATTGTATGGC.

Concerning this clone: The read halts 3 residues ahead of the CDR3 end, with the missing end drawn from the germline J gene. The chain links TRBV5-5 to TRBJ2-3; D gene ambiguous. The germline CDR1 and CDR2 sequences are SGHKS and YYEKEE (reference sequence). There are 13 residues in the CDR3. V was trimmed by 2 bases and J by 1 base, leaving 5 bases between them. The CDR3 here is CASSLPGTDTQYF. The sequenced part of the CDR3 DNA is TGTGCCAGCAGCTTACCAGGCACAGATACG.

As for this clone: From the germline J gene comes the end of the CDR3, since the read stops 3 residues before it. The rearrangement uses TRBV6-2 or TRBV6-3 and TRBJ1-4; 9 bases are shared with TRBD1. Germline assignment: CDR1 MNHEY and CDR2 SVGEGT. This CDR3 has 15 residues. J gave up 0 bases and V 6 bases, and 2 bases lay outside the gene matches. The CDR3 region is CASSWDRATNEKLFF. The sequenced part of the CDR3 DNA is TGTGCCAGCAGCTGGGACAGGGCAACTAATGAAAAA.